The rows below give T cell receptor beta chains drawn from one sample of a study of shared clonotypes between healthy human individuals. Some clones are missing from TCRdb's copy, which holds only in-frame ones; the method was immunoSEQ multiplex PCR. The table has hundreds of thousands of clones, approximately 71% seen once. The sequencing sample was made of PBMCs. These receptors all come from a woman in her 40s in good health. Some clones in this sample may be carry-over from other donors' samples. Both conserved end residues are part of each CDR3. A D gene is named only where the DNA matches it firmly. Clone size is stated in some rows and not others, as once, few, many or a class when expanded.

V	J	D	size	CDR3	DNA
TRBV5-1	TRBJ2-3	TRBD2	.	CASSLTSGSSDTQYF	TGCGCCAGCAGCTTGACTAGCGGGAGTTCAGATACGCAGTATTTT
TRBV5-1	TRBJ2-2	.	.	CASELGLSGSAGELFF	TGCGCCAGCGAGCTTGGGCTTTCGGGGAGCGCCGGGGAGCTGTTTTTT
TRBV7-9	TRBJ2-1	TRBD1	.	CASSLFEGAGEQFF	TGTGCCAGCAGCCTCTTCGAGGGGGCGGGTGAGCAGTTCTTC
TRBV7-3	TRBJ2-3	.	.	CASSPDTRTQYF	TGTGCCAGCAGCCCGGACACAAGGACGCAGTATTTT
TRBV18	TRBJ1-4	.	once	CASSPRVQTNEKLFF	TGTGCCAGCTCACCACGGGTGCAGACTAATGAAAAACTGTTTTTT
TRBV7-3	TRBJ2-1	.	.	CASSSLASSYNEQFF	TGTGCCAGCAGCTCGCTAGCGAGCTCCTACAATGAGCAGTTCTTC
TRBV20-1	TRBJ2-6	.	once	CSTQGANVLTF	TGCAGTACCCAGGGGGCCAACGTCCTGACTTTC
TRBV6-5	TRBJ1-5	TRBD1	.	CASSQDRDQPQHF	TGTGCCAGCAGCCAGGACAGGGACCAGCCCCAGCATTTT
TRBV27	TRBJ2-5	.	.	CAHTDSEETQYF	TGTGCCCATACGGACAGTGAAGAGACCCAGTACTTC
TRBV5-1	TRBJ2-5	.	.	CASSPDSRETQYF	TGCGCCAGCAGCCCGGATAGTCGGGAGACCCAGTACTTC
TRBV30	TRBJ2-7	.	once	CAWSVRRAEQYF	TGTGCCTGGAGTGTCAGGAGAGCGGAGCAGTACTTC
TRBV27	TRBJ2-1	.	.	CASRTTTYGVHEQFF	TGTGCCAGCAGGACCACTACCTATGGAGTTCATGAGCAGTTCTTC
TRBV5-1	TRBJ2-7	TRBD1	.	CASSLAGTGDLSF	TGCGCCAGCAGCTTGGCCGGGACAGGAGACCTGTCTTTC
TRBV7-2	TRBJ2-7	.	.	CASSLVGRGKYF	TGTGCCAGCAGCCTAGTGGGACGGGGAAAGTACTTC
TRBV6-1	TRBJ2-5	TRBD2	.	CASSEGGTSGETQYF	TGTGCCAGCAGTGAAGGTGGGACTAGCGGAGAGACCCAGTACTTC
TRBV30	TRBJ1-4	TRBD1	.	CAWSGGTAINEKLFF	TGTGCCTGGAGTGGAGGGACAGCGATTAATGAAAAACTGTTTTTT
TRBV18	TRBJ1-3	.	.	CASSPPSGRTGNTIYF	TGTGCCAGCTCACCACCGTCGGGGAGAACTGGAAACACCATATATTTT
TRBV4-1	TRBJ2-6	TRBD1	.	CASSQGPGQSRSGANVLTF	TGCGCCAGCAGCCAAGGACCGGGACAGAGCCGCTCTGGGGCCAACGTCCTGACTTTC
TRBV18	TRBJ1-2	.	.	CASSPLRQATNYGYTF	TGTGCCAGCTCACCACTTCGACAGGCGACTAACTATGGCTACACCTTC
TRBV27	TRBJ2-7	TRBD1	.	CASSHGTGVYEQYF	TGTGCCAGCAGCCACGGGACAGGGGTATACGAGCAGTACTTC